This T cell receptor beta chain stems from a study of blood T cell repertoires in COVID-19. Study information: The United States, Italy and Spain were the sources of the acute and convalescent COVID-19 samples. Sources were T cells, B-cell-depleted T cells, or PBMCs; the material itself was cDNA or gDNA.

Per the authors' pipeline: Estimation of nucleated cell counts relied on the amplification of reference gene primers. Here immunoSEQ multiplex PCR was the method, and the copy in TCRdb shows in-frame clones only, minus some. The V and J calls and clone size were taken over from that table, and D and trimming were inferred from the DNA. The sample yields about 140,000 clones, 79% seen once. This CDR3 is 16 amino acids long. Germline loops: CDR1 LNHDA, CDR2 SQIVND (reference sequence). V dropped 5 bases and J dropped 0 bases, with 16 bases sitting between them. V is TRBV19 and J is TRBJ1-1, with D unclear. The origin of this receptor is a man aged 60 to 69 with acute or convalescent COVID-19. Sequenced: peripheral blood. The CDR3 here is CASSFRLMGMNTEAFF. CDR3 sequence (DNA): TGTGCCAGTAGTTTCCGACTAATGGGCATGAACACTGAAGCTTTCTTT.